This TCR beta chain originates from a study of cytomegalovirus exposure and HLA in healthy donors. General study results and limits: Published work reported that the classifier diagnosed cytomegalovirus status with high specificity and sensitivity. HLA alleles showed associations with around 15,000 TCR beta sequences in a later analysis, at a 0.05 false discovery rate. A prior analysis recorded that most TCR beta V segments were productive about 90% or about 30% of the time.

This PCR relied on a set of 60 Vbeta primers and 13 Jbeta primers. Repertoires were generated with immunoSEQ multiplex PCR, while TCRdb's copy carries only in-frame clones and drops some. The table shows under 200,000 clones, with roughly 80% occurring only once. Trimming took 3 bases from V and 6 from J, leaving 17 bases between them. This CDR3 has 15 amino acids. Germline CDR1 and CDR2: WNHNN and SYGVQD (reference sequence). As concerns this clone: The antigen is undetermined.

This clonotype was sampled from a man aged 60 to 69 in good health and CMV-seronegative. Sequenced sample: PBMCs. This chain links TRBV10-1 with TRBJ1-2, with D perhaps TRBD1 (5 bases). The CDR3 loop reads CASSDRRTFFNGYTF. The CDR3 DNA follows: TGCGCCAGCAGTGACCGAAGGACATTTTTTAATGGCTACACCTTC.